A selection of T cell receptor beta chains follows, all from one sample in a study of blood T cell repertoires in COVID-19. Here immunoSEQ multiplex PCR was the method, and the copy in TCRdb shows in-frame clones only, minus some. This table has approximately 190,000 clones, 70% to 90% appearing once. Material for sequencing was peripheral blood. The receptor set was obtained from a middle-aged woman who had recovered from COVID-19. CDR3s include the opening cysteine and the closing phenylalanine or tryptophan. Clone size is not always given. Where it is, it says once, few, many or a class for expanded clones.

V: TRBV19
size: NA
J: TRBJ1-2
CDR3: CASSTLSVNYGYTF

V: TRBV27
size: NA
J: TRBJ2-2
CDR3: CASKGLAGGSYTGELFF

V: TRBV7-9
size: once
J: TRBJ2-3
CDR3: CASSSSGGRTDTQYF

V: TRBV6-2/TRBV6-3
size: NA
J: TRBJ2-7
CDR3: CASSAVGLGLLYEQYF

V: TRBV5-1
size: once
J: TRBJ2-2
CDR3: CASRRQIAGEGTGELFF

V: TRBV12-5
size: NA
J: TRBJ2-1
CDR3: CASGLLWLFF

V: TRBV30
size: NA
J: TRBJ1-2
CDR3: CAWSQGAYGYTF

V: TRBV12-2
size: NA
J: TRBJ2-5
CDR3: CASRLARGWGTQYF

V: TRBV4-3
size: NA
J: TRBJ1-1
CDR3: CASSLTTGINTEAFF

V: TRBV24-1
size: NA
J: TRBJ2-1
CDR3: CATSDFLAGGYNEQFF

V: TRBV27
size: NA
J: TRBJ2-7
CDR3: CASSLSYGLVYEQYF

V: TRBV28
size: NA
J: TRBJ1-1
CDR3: CASSLSGENTEAFF

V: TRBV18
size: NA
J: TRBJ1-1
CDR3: CASSPDRGEIDTEAFF

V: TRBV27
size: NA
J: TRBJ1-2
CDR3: CASSLRRGGRGYTF

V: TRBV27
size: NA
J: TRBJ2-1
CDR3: CASSLYLGRTPQFF

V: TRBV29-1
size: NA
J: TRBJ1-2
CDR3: CSVGLRYGYTF

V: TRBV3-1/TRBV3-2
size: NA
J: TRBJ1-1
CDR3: CASSQDAGLRAFF

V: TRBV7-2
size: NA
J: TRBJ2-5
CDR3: CASSLGLAGSQETQYF

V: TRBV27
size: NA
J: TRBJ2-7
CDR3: CASKTGSVEQYF

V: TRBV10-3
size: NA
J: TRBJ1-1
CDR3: CAIKSDKNTEAFF

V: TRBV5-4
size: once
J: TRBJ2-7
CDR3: CASSVGLAEPYEQYF

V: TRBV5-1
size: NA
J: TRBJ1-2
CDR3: CASRTGANYGYTF

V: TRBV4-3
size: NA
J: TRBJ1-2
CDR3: CASSQTLPVGTVRGYGYTF